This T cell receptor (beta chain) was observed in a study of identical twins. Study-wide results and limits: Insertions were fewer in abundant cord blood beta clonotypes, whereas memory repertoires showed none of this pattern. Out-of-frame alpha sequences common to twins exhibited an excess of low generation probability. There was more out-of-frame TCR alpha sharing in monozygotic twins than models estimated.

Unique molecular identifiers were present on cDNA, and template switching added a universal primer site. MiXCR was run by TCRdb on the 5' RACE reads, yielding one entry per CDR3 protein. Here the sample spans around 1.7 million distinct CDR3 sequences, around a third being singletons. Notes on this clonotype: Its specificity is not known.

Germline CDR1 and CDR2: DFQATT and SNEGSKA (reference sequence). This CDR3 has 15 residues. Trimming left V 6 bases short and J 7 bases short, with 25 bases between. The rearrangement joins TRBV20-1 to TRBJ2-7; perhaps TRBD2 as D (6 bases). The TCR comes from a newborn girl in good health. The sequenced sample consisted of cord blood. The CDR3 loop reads CSANFPGRSGNEQYF. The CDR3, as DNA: TGCAGTGCAAATTTCCCAGGGAGGAGTGGTAATGAGCAGTACTTC.